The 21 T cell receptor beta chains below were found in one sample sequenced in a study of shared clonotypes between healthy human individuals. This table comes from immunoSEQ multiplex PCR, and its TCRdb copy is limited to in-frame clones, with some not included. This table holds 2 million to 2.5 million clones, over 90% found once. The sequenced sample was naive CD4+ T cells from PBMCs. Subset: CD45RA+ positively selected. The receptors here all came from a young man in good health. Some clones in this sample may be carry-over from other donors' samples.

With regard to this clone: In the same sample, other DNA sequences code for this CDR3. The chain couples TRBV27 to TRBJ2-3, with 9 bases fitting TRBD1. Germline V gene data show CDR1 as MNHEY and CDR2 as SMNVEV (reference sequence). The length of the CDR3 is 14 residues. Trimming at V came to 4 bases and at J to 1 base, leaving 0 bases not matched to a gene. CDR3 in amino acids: CASSWDRGTDTQYF. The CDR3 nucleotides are TGTGCCAGCAGTTGGGACAGGGGCACAGATACGCAGTATTTT.

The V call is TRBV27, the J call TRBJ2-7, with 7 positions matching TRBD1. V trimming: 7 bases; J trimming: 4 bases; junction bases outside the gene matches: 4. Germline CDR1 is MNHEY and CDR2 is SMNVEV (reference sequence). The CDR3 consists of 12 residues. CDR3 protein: CASTADRYEQYF. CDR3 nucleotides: TGTGCCAGCACCGCGGACAGGTACGAGCAGTACTTC.

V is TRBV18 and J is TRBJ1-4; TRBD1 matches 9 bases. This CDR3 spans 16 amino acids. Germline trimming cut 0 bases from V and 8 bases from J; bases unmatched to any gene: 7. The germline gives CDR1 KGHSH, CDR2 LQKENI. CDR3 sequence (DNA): TGTGCCAGCTCACCACCACCAGGGACAGGGAACGAAAAACTGTTTTTT. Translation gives CASSPPPGTGNEKLFF.

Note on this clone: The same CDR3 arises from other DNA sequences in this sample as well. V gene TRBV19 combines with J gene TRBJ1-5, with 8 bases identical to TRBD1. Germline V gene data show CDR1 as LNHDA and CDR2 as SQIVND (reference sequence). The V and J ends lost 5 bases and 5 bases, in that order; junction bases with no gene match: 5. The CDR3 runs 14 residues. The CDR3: CASSLDRGDQPQHF. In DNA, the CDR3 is TGTGCCAGTAGTCTCGACAGGGGCGATCAGCCCCAGCATTTT.

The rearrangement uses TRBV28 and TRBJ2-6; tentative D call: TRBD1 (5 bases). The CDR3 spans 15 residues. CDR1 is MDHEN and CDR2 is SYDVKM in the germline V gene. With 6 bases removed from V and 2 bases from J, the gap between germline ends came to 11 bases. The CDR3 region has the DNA TGTGCCAGCAGCCGTCAGGACACTGGGGCCAACGTCCTGACTTTC. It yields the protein CASSRQDTGANVLTF.

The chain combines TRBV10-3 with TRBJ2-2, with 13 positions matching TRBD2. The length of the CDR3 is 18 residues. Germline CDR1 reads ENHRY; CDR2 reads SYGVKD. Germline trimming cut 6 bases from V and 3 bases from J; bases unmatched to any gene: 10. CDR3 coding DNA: TGTGCCATCAGACAGGATCCGGGACTAGCGGGATACACCGGGGAGCTGTTTTTT. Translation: CAIRQDPGLAGYTGELFF.

The CDR3 DNA reads as TGTGCCAGGACATTAGCCCGGAATCAGCCCCAGCATTTT. This gives the protein CARTLARNQPQHF. The rearrangement uses TRBV19 and TRBJ1-5; no clear D. Trimming cost V 9 bases and J 4 bases, with 13 bases left between them. Per the germline V gene, CDR1 is LNHDA and CDR2 is SQIVND (reference sequence). The CDR3 has 13 residues.

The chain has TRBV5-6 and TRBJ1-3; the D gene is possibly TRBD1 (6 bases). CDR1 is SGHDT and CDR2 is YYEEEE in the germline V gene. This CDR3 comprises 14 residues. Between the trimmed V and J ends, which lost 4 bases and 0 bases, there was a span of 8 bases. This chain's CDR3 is CASSPTGSGNTIYF. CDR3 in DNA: TGTGCCAGCAGCCCGACAGGCTCTGGAAACACCATATATTTT.

The CDR3 DNA is TGTGCCAGTACCCCTCAGTATAAGGGGTCCCTCTCTGGGGCCAACGTCCTGACTTTC. This encodes CASTPQYKGSLSGANVLTF. The chain joins TRBV19 to TRBJ2-6; D might be TRBD1 (5 bases). This CDR3 is built from 19 residues. The V end was cut by 7 bases, the J end by 0 bases, with 22 bases between. Germline V lookup: CDR1 LNHDA, CDR2 SQIVND (reference sequence).

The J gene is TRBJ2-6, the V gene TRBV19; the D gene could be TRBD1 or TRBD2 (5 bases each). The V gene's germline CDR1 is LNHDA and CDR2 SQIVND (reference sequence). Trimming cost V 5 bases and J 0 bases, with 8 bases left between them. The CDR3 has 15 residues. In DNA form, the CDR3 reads TGTGCCAGTAGTTCCGGGGCCTCTGGGGCCAACGTCCTGACTTTC. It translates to CASSSGASGANVLTF.

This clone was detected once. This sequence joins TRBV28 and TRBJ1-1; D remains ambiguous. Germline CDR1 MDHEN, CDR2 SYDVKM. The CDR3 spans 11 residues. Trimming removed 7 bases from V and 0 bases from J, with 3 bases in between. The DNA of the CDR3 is TGTGCCAGCAAAATGAACACTGAAGCTTTCTTT. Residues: CASKMNTEAFF.

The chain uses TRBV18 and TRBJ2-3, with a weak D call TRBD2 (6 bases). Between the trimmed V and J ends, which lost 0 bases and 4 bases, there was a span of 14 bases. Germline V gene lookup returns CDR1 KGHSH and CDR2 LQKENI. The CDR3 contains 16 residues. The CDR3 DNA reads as TGTGCCAGCTCACCACCCTCCCGCGGGATCGCAGATACGCAGTATTTT. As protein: CASSPPSRGIADTQYF.

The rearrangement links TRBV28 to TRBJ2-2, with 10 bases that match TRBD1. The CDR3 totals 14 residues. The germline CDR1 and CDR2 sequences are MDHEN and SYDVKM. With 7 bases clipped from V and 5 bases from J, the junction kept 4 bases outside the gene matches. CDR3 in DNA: TGTGCCAGCACTCCGGGACAGGGGACCGGGGAGCTGTTTTTT. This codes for CASTPGQGTGELFF.

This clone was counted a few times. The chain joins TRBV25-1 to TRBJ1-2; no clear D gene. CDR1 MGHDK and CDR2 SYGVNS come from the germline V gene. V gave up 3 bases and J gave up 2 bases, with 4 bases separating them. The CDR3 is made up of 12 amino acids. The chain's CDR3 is CASSDSNYGYTF. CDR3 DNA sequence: TGTGCCAGCAGTGACTCCAACTATGGCTACACCTTC.

The CDR3 spells CASSLVLGAHNEQFF. The CDR3 nucleotides are TGTGCCAGCAGCTTAGTGTTAGGGGCCCACAATGAGCAGTTCTTC. The chain combines TRBV7-2 with TRBJ2-1; the D gene is possibly TRBD1 (5 bases). The CDR3 is 15 residues long. CDR1 SGHTA and CDR2 FQGNSA come from the germline V gene. V lost 1 base, J lost 5 bases, and 12 bases lay in between.

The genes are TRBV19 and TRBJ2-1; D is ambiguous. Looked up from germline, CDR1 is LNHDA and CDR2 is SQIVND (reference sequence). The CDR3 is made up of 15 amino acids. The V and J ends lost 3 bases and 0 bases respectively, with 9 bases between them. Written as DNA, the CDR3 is TGTGCCAGTAGTATCTCACAAAGCTCCTACAATGAGCAGTTCTTC. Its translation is CASSISQSSYNEQFF.

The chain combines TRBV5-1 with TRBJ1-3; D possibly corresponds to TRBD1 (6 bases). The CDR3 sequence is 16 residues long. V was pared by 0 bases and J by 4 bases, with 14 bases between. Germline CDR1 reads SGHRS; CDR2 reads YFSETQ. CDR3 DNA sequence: TGCGCCAGCAGCTTGGGCCCCAGGGGAGACGGAAACACCATATATTTT. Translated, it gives CASSLGPRGDGNTIYF.

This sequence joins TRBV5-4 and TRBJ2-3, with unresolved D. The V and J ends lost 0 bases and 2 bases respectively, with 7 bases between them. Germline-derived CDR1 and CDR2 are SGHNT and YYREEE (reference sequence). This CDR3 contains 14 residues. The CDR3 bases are TGTGCCAGCAGCTTGGGGCAGCCCACAGATACGCAGTATTTT. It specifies CASSLGQPTDTQYF. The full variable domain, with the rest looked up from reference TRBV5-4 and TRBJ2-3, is ETGVTQSPTHLIKTRGQQVTLRCSSQSGHNTVSWYQQALGQGPQFIFQYYREEENGRGNFPPRFSGLQFPNYSSELNVNALELDDSALYLCASSLGQPTDTQYFGPGTRLTVL.

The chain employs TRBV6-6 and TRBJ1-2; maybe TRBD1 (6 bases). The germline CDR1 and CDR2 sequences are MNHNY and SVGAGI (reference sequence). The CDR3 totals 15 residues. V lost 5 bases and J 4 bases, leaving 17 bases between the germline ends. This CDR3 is CASSPEGGFTYGYTF. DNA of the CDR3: TGTGCCAGCAGTCCGGAGGGGGGGTTTACCTATGGCTACACCTTC.

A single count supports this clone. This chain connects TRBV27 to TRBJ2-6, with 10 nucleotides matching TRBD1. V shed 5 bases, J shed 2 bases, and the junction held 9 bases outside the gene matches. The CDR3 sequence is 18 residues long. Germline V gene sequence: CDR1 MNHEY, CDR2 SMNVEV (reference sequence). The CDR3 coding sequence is TGTGCCAGCAGTCGATGGACAGGGGGAGGCACTGGGGCCAACGTCCTGACTTTC. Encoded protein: CASSRWTGGGTGANVLTF.

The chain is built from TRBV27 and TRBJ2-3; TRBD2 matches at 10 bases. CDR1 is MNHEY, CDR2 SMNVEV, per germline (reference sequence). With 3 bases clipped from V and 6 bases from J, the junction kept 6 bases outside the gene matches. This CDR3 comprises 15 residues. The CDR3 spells CASSFQREGSDTQYF. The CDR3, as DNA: TGTGCCAGCAGTTTCCAGCGGGAGGGCTCCGATACGCAGTATTTT.